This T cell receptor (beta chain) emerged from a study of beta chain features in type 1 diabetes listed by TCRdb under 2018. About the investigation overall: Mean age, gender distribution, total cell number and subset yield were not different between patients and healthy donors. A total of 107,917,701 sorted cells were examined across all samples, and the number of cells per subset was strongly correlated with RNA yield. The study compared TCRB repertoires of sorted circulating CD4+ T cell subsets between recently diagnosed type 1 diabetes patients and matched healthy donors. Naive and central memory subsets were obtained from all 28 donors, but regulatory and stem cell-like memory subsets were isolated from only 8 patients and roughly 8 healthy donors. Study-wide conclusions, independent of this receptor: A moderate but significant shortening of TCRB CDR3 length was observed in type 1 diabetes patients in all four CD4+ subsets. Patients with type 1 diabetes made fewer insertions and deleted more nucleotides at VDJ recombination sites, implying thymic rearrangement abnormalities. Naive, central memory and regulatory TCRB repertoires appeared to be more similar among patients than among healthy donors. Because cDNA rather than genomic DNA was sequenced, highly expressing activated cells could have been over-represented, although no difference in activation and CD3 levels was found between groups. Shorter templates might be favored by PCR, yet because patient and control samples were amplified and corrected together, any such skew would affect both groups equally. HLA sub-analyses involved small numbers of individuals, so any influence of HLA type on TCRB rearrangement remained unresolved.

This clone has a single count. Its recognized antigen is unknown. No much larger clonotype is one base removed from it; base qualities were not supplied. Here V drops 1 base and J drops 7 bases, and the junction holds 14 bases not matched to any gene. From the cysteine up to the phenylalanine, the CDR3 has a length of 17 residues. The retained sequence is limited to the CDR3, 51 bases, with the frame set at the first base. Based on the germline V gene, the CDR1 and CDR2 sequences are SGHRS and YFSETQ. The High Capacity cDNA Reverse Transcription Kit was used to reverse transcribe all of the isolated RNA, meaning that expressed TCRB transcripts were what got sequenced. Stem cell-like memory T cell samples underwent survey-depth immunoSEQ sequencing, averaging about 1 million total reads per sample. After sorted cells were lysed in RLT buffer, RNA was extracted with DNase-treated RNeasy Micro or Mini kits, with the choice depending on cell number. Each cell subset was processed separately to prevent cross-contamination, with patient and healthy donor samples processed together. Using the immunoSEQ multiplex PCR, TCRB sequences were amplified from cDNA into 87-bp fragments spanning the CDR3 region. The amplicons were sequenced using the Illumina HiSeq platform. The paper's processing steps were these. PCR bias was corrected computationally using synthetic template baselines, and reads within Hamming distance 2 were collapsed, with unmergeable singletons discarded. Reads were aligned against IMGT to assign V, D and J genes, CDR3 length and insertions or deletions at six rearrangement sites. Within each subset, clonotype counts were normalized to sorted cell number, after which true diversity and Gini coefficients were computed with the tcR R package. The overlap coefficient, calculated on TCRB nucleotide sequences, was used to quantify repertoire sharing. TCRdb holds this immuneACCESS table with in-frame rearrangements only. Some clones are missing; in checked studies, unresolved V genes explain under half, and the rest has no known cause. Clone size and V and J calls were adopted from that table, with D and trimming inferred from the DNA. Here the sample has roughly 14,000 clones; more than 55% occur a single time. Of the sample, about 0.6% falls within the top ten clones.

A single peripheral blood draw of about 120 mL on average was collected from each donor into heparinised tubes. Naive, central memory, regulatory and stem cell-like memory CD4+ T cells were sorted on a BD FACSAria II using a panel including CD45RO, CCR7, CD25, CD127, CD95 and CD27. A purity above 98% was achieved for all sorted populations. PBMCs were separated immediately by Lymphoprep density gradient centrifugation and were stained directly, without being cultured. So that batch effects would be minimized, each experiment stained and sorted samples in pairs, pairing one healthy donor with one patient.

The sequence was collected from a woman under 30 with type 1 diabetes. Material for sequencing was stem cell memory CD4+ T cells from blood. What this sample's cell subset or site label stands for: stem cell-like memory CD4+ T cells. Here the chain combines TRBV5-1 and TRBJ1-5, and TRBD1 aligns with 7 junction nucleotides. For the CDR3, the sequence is CASSLTFSRQGEQPQHF. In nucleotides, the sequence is TGCGCCAGCAGCTTGACCTTTTCGAGACAGGGTGAACAGCCCCAGCATTTT.